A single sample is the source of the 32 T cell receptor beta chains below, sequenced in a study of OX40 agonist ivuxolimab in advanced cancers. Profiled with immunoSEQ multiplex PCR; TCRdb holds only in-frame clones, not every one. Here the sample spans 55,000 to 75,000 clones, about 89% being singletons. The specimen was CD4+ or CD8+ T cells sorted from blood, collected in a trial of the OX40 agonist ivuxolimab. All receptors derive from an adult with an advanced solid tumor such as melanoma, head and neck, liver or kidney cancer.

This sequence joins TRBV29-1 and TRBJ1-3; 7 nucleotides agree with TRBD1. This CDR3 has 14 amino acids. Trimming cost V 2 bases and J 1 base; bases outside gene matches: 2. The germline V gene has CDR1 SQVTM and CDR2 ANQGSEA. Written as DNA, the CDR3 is TGCAGCGTTGAACAGGGGGGATCTGGAAACACCATATATTTT. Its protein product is CSVEQGGSGNTIYF.

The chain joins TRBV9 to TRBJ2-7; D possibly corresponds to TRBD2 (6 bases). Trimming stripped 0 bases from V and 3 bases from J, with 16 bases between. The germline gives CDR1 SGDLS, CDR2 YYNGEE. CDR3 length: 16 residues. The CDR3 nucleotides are TGTGCCAGCAGCGTAGGTGGGGACTTGGAGCTCTACGAGCAGTACTTC. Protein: CASSVGGDLELYEQYF.

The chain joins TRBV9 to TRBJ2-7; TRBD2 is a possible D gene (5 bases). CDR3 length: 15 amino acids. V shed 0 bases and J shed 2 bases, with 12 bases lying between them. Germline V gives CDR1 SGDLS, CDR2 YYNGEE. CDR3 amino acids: CASSVEAGLTYEQYF. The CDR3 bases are TGTGCCAGCAGCGTAGAGGCGGGTCTCACCTACGAGCAGTACTTC.

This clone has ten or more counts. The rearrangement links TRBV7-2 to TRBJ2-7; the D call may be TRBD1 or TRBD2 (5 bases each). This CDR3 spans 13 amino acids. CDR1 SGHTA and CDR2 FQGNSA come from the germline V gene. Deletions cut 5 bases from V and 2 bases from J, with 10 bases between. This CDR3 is CASSAGTAYEQYF. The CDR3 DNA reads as TGTGCCAGCAGCGCCGGGACGGCCTACGAGCAGTACTTC.

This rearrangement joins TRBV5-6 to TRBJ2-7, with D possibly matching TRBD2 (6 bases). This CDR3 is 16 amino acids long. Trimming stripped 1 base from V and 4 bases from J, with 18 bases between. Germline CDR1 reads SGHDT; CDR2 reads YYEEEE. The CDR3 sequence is CASSLLTGLASYEQYF. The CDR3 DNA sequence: TGTGCCAGCAGCTTGCTCACAGGCCTAGCGAGTTACGAGCAGTACTTC.

This chain's CDR3 is CSVGLYNEQFF. For the CDR3, the DNA is TGCAGCGTTGGACTTTACAATGAGCAGTTCTTC. J is TRBJ2-1 and V is TRBV29-1; D gene ambiguous. Germline V gene lookup returns CDR1 SQVTM and CDR2 ANQGSEA. V gave up 4 bases and J gave up 4 bases, with 5 bases separating them. This CDR3 comprises 11 residues.

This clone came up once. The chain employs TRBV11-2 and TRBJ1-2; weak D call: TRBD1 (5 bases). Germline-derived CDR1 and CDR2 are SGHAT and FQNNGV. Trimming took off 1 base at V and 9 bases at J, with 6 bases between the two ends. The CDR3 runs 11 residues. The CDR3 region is CASSLGGSYTF. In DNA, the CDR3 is TGTGCCAGCAGCTTAGGGGGGAGCTACACCTTC. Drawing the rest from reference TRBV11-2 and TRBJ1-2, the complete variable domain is EAGVAQSPRYKIIEKRQSVAFWCNPISGHATLYWYQQILGQGPKLLIQFQNNGVVDDSQLPKDRFSAERLKGVDSTLKIQPAKLEDSAVYLCASSLGGSYTFGSGTRLTVV.

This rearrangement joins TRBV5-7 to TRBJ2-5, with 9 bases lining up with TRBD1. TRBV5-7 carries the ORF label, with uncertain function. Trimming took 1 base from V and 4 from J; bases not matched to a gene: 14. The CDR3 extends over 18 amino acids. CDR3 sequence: CASSLSPGQGWRIETQYF. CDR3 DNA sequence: TGTGCCAGCAGCTTGAGTCCGGGACAGGGCTGGCGAATAGAGACCCAGTACTTC.

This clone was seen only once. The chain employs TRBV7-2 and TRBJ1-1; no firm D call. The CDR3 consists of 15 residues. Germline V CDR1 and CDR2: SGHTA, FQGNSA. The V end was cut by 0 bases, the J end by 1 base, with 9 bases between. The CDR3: CASSLALHRNTEAFF. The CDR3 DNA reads TGTGCCAGCAGCTTAGCGCTACATAGGAACACTGAAGCTTTCTTT.

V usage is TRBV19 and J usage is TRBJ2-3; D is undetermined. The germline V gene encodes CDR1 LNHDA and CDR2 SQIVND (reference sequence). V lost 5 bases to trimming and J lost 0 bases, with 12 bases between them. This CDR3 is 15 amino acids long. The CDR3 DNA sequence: TGTGCCAGTAGTCCCTCTCCAGCTAGCACAGATACGCAGTATTTT. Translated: CASSPSPASTDTQYF.

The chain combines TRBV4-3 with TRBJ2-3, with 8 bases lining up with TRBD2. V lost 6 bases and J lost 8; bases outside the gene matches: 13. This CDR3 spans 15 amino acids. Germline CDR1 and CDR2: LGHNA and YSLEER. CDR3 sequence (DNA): TGCGCCAGCAGTAAATACTGGCGGGAGGAAGGTACGCAGTATTTT. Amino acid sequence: CASSKYWREEGTQYF.

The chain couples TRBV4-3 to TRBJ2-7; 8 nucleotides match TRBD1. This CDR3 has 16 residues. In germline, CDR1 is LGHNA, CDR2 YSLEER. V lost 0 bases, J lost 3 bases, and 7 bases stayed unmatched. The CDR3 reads CASSQDLGRGLYEQYF. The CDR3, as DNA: TGCGCCAGCAGCCAAGATTTGGGCAGGGGGCTCTACGAGCAGTACTTC.

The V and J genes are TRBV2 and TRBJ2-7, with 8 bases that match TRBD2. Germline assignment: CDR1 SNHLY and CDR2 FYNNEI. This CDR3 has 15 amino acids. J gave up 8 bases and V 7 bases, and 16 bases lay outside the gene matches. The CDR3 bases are TGTGCCAGCATTAACACGGGGGGGTTCACTGCCAAGCAGTACTTC. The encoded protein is CASINTGGFTAKQYF.

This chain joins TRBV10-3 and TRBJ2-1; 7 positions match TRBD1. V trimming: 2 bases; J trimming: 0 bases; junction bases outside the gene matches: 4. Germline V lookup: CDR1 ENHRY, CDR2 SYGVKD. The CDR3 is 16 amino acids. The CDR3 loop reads CAISEETGSSYNEQFF. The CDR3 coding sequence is TGTGCCATCAGTGAGGAGACAGGGAGCTCCTACAATGAGCAGTTCTTC.

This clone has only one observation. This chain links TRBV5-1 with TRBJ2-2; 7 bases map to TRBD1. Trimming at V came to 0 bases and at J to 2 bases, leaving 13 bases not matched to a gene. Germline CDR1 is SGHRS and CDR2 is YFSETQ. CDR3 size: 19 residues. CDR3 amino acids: CASSLGALTGTVNTGELFF. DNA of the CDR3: TGCGCCAGCAGCTTGGGAGCTTTGACCGGGACAGTAAACACCGGGGAGCTGTTTTTT.

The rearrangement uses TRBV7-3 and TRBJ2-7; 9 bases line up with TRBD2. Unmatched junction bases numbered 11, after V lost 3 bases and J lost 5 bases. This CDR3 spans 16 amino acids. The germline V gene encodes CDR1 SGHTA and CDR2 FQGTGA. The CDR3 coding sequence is TGTGCCAGCAGCTTTCCTCCTAGCGGGAAGATCCACGAGCAGTACTTC. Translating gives CASSFPPSGKIHEQYF.

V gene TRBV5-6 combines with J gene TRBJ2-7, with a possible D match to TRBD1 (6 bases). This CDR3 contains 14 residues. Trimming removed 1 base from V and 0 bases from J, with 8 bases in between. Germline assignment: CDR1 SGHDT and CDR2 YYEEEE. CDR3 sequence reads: CASSLQGISYEQYF. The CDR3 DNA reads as TGTGCCAGCAGCTTGCAGGGGATCTCCTACGAGCAGTACTTC.

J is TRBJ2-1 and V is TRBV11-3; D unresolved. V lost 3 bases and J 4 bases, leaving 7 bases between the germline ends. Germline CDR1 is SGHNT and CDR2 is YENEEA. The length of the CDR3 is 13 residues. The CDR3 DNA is TGTGCCAGCAGCTTCGGCATGTACAATGAGCAGTTCTTC. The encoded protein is CASSFGMYNEQFF.

CDR3 loop: CASSSGLAGGSEEQFF. The CDR3 DNA sequence: TGTGCCAGCAGCTCCGGACTAGCGGGAGGTTCGGAGGAGCAGTTCTTC. This chain links TRBV7-7 with TRBJ2-1; 14 bases are a match to TRBD2. Losses at the gene ends were 4 bases for V and 10 bases for J; bases not matched to a gene: 9. This CDR3 spans 16 amino acids. Per germline, CDR1 SSHAT and CDR2 FNYEAQ (reference sequence).

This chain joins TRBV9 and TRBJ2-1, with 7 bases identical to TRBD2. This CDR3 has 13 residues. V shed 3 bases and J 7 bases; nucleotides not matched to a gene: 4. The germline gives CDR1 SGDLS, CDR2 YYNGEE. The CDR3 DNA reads TGTGCCAGCAGCGCGGGAGGTATGAATGAGCAGTTCTTC. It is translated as CASSAGGMNEQFF. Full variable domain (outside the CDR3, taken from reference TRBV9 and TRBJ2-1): DSGVTQTPKHLITATGQRVTLRCSPRSGDLSVYWYQQSLDQGLQFLIQYYNGEERAKGNILERFSAQQFPDLHSELNLSSLELGDSALYFCASSAGGMNEQFFGPGTRLTVL.

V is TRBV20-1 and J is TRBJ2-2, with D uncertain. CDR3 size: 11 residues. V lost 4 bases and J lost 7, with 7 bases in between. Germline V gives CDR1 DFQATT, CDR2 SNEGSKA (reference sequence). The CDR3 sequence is CSAKFHGELFF. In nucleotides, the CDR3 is TGCAGTGCTAAGTTCCACGGGGAGCTGTTTTTT.

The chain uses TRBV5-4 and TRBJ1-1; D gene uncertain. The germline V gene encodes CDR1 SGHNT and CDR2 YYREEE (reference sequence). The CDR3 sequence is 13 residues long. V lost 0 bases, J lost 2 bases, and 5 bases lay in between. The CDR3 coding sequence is TGTGCCAGCAGCTTGGTGCCCAACACTGAAGCTTTCTTT. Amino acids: CASSLVPNTEAFF.

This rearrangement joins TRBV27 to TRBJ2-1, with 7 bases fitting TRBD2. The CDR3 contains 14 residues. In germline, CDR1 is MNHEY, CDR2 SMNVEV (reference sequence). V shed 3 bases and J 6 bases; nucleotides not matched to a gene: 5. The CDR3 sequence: CASSLGGFGNEQFF. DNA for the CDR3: TGTGCCAGCAGTTTGGGGGGGTTCGGCAATGAGCAGTTCTTC.

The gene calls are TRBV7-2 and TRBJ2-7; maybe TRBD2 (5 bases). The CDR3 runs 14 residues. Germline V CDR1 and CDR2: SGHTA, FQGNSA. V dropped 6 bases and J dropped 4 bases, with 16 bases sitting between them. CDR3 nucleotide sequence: TGTGCCAGCAGTTTTGCCGAGGGCCAATACGAGCAGTACTTC. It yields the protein CASSFAEGQYEQYF.

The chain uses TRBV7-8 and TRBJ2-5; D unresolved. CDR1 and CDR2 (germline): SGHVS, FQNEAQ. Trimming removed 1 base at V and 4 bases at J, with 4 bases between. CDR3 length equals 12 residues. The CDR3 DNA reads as TGTGCCAGCAGCTTAGTCGCAGAGACCCAGTACTTC. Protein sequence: CASSLVAETQYF.

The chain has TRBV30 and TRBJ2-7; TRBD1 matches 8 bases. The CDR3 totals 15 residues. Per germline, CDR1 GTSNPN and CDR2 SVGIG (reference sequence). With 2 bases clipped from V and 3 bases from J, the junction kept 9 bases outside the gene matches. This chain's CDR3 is CAWSPTDRVGYEQYF. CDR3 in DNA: TGTGCCTGGAGTCCGACGGACAGGGTCGGCTACGAGCAGTACTTC.

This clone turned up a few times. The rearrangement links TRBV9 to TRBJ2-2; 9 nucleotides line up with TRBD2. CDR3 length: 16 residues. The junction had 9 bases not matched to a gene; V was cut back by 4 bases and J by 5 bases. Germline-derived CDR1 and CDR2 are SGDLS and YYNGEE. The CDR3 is CASSQVRLAGTGELFF. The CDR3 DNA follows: TGTGCCAGCAGCCAAGTACGTCTAGCGGGAACCGGGGAGCTGTTTTTT.

The CDR3 region is CASQSNSGANVLTF. The CDR3 DNA is TGTGCCAGTCAATCAAACTCTGGGGCCAACGTCCTGACTTTC. V usage is TRBV19 and J usage is TRBJ2-6, with D hard to call. The V and J ends lost 8 bases and 0 bases respectively, with 8 bases between them. This CDR3 is 14 amino acids long. Germline V CDR1 and CDR2: LNHDA, SQIVND (reference sequence).

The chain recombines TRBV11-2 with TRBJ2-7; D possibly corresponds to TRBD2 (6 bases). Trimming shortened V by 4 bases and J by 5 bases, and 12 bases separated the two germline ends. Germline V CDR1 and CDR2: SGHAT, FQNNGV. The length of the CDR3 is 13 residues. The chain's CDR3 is CASSYDGSDEQYF. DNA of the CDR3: TGTGCCAGCAGCTATGACGGGAGCGACGAGCAGTACTTC.

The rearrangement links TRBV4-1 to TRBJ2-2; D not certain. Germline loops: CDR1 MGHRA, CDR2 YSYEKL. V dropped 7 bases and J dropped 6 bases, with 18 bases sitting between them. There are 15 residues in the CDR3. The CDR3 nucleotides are TGCGCCAGCACGACCGTGCCAAGTTCCCCCGGGGAGCTGTTTTTT. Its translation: CASTTVPSSPGELFF.

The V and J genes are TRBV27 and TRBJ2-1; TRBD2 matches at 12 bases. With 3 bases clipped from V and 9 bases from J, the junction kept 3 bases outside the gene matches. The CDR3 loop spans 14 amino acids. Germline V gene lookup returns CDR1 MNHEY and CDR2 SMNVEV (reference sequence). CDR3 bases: TGTGCCAGCAGTTTTCTAGCGGGAGGGAGTGAGCAGTTCTTC. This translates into CASSFLAGGSEQFF.

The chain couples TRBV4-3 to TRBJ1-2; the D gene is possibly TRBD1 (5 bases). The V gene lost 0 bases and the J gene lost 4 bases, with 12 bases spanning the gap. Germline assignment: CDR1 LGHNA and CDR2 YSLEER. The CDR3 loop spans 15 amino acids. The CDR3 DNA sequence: TGCGCCAGCAGCCAAGATAAACAGGCCTTCTATGGCTACACCTTC. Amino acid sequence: CASSQDKQAFYGYTF.